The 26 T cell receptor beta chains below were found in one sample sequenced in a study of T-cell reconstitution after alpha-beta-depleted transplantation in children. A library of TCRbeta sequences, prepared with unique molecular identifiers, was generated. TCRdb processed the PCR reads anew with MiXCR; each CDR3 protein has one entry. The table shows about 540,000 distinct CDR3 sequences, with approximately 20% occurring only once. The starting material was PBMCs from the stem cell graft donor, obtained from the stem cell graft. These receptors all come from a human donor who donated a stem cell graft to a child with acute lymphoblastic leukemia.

The CDR3 here is CASSYQPTGLDTEAFF. In nucleotides, the CDR3 is TGTGCCAGCAGTTACCAACCCACAGGGTTGGACACTGAAGCTTTCTTT. The gene calls are TRBV6-2 or TRBV6-3 and TRBJ1-1; D possibly corresponds to TRBD1 (6 bases). The V end lost 2 bases, the J end lost 3 bases, and 16 bases lay between the germline ends. The V gene's germline CDR1 is MNHEY and CDR2 SVGEGT. The CDR3 covers 16 residues.

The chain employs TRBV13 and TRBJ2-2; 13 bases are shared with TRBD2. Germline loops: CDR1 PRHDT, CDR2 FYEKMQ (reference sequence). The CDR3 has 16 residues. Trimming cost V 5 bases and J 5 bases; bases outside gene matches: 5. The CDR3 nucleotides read TGTGCCAGCAGCACAAGACTAGCGGGAGGTACCGGGGAGCTGTTTTTT. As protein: CASSTRLAGGTGELFF.

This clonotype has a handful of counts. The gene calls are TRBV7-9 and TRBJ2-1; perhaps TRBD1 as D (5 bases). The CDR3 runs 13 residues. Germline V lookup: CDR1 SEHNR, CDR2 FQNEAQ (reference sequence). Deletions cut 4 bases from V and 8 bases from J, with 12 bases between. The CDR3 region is CASSSLRGYEQFF. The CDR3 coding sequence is TGTGCCAGCAGCTCCCTTAGGGGCTATGAGCAGTTCTTC.

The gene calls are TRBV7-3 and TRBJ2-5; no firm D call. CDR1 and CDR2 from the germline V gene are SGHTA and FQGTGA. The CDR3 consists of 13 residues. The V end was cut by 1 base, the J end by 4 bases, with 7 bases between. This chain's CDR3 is CASSLNSRETQYF. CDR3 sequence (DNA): TGTGCCAGCAGCTTAAACTCGCGAGAGACCCAGTACTTC.

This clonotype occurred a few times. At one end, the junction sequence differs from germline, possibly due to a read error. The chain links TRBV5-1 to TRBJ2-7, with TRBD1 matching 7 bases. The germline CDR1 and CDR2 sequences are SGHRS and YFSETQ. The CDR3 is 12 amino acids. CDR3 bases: TGCGCCAGCAGCTTTAGAGGCGAGACAGGGCTCTTC. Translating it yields CASSFRGETGLF.

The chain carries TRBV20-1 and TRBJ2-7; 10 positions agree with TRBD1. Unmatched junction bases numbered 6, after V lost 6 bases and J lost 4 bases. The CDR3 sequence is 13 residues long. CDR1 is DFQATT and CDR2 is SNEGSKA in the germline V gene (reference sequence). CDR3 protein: CSAARQGAYEQYF. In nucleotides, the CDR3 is TGCAGTGCCGCCCGACAGGGGGCTTACGAGCAGTACTTC.

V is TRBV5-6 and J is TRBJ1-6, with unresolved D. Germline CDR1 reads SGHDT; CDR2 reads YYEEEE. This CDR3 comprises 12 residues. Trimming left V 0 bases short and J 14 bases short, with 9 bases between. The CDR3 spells CASSLAPGSLHF. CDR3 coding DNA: TGTGCCAGCAGCTTGGCCCCGGGCTCCCTCCACTTT. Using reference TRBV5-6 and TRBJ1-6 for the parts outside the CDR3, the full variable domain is DAGVTQSPTHLIKTRGQQVTLRCSPKSGHDTVSWYQQALGQGPQFIFQYYEEEERQRGNFPDRFSGHQFPNYSSELNVNALLLGDSALYLCASSLAPGSLHFGNGTRLTVT.

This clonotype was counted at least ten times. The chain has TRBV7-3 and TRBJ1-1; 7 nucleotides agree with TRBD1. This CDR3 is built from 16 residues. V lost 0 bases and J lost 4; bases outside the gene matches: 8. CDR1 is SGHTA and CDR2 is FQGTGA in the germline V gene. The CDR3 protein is CASSLTVVRGPTEAFF. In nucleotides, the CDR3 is TGTGCCAGCAGCTTAACGGTTGTAAGGGGGCCCACTGAAGCTTTCTTT.

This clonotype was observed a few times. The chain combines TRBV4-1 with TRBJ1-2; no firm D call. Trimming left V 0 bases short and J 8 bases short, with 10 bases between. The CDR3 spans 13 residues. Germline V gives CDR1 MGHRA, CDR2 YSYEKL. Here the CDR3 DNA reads TGCGCCAGCAGCCAAGATTGGGAGAAGGGCTACACCTTC. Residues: CASSQDWEKGYTF.

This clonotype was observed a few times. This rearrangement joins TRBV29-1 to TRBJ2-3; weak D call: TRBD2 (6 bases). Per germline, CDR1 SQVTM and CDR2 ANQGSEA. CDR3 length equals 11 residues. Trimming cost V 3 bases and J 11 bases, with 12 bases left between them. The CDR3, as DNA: TGCAGCGTTGATATCGCGGGATGGCAGTATTTT. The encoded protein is CSVDIAGWQYF.

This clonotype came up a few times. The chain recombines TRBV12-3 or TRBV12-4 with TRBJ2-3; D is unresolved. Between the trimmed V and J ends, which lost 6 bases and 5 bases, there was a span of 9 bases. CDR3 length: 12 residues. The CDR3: CASSVSLDTQYF. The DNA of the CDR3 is TGTGCCAGCAGCGTCTCTCTAGATACGCAGTATTTT.

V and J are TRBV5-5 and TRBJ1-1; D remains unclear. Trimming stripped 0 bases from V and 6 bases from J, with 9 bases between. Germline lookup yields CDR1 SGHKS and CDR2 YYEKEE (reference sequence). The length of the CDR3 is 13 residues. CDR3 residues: CASSLGPEAEAFF. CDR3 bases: TGTGCCAGCAGCTTGGGGCCGGAGGCTGAAGCTTTCTTT.

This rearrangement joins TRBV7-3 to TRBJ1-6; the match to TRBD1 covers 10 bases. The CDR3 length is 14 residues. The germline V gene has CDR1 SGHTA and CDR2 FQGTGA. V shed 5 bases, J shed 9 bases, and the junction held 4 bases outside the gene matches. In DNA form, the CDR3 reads TGTGCCAGCAGCCCGGGGACAGGGGCTTCACCCCTCCACTTT. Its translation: CASSPGTGASPLHF.

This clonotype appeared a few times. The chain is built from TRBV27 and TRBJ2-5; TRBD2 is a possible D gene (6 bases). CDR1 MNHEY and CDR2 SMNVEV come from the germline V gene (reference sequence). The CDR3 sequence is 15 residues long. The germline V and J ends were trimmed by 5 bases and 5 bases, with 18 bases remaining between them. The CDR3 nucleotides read TGTGCCAGCAGTGCACTCCTAGCGCCTGGGGAGACCCAGTACTTC. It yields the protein CASSALLAPGETQYF.

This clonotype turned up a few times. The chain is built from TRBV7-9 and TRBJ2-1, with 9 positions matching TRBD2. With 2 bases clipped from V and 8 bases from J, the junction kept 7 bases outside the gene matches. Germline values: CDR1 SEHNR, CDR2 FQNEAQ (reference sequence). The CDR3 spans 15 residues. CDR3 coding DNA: TGTGCCAGCAGCTTACTAGCGGGAATGGCGGATGAGCAGTTCTTC. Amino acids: CASSLLAGMADEQFF.

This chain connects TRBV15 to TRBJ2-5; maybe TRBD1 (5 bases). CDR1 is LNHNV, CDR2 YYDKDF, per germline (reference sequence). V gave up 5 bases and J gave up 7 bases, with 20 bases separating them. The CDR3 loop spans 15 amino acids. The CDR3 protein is CATSGDLSAQGTQYF. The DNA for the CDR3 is TGTGCCACCAGCGGTGACTTAAGCGCCCAGGGGACCCAGTACTTC.

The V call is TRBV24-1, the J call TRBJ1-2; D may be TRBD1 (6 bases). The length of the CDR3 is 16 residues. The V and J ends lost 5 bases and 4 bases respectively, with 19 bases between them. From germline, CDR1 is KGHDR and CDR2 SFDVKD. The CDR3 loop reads CATSGPGATGSYGYTF. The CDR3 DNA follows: TGTGCCACCAGTGGTCCAGGGGCCACAGGGTCCTATGGCTACACCTTC.

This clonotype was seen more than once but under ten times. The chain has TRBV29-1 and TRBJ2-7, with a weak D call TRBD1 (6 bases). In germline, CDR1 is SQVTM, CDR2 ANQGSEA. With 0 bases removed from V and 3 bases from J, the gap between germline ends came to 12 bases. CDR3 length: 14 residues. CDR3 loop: CSVEEGTTRYEQYF. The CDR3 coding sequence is TGCAGCGTTGAAGAGGGGACAACCCGCTACGAGCAGTACTTC.

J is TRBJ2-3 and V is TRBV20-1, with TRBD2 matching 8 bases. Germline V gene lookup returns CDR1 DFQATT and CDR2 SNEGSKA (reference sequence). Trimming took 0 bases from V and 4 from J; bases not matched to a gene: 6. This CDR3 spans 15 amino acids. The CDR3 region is CSARDGRAAADTQYF. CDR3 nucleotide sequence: TGCAGTGCTAGAGACGGGAGGGCCGCGGCAGATACGCAGTATTTT.

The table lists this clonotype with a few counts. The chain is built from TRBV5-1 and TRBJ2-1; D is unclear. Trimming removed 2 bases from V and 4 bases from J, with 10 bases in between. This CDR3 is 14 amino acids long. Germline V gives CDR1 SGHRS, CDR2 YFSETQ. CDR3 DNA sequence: TGCGCCAGCAGCTTCCCGGCAGGATACAATGAGCAGTTCTTC. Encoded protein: CASSFPAGYNEQFF.

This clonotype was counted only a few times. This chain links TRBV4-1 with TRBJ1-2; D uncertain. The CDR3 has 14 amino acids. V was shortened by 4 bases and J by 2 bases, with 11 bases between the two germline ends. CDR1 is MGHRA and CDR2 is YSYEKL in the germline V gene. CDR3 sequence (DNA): TGCGCCAGCAGCCTCGCTGAGGCGAACTATGGCTACACCTTC. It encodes CASSLAEANYGYTF.

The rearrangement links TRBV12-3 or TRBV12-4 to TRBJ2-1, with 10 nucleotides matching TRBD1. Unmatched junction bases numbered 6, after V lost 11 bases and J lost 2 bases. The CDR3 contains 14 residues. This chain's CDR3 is CADRGRGTYNEQFF. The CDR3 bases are TGTGCCGACAGGGGGCGGGGTACCTACAATGAGCAGTTCTTC.

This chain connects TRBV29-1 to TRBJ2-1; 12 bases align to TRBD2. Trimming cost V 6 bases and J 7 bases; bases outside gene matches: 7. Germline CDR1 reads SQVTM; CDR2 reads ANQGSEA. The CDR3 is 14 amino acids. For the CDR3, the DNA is TGCAGCGTGGTAGGGACTAGCGGGCTGAATGAGCAGTTCTTC. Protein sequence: CSVVGTSGLNEQFF.

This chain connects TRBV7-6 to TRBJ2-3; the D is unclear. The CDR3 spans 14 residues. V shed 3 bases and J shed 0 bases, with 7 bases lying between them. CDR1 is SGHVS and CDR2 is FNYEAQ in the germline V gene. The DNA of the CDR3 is TGTGCCAGCAGCTTTAGGGCGAGCACAGATACGCAGTATTTT. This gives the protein CASSFRASTDTQYF. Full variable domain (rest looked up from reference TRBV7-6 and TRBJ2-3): GAGVSQSPRYKVTKRGQDVALRCDPISGHVSLYWYRQALGQGPEFLTYFNYEAQQDKSGLPNDRFSAERPEGSISTLTIQRTEQRDSAMYRCASSFRASTDTQYFGPGTRLTVL.

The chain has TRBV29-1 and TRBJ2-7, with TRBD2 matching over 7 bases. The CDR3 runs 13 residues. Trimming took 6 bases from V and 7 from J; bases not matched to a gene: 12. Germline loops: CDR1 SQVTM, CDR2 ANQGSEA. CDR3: CSVCLADSGEQYF. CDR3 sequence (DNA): TGCAGCGTATGTCTAGCGGACTCGGGGGAGCAGTACTTC.

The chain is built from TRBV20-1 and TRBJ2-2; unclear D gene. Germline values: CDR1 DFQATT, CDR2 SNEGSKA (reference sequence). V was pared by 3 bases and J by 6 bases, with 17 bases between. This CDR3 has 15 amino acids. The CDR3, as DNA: TGCAGTGCTAGGGGGATAGTCCCCCTATCCGGGGAGCTGTTTTTT. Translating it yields CSARGIVPLSGELFF.